The next 15 T cell receptor beta chains were all read from a single sample in a study of T cell responses to AZD1222 COVID-19 vaccine. This table comes from immunoSEQ multiplex PCR, and its TCRdb copy is limited to in-frame clones, with some not included. The sample lists 100,000 to 150,000 clones; 90% to 95% were seen once. Specimen: peripheral blood, collected on day 0 of AZD1222 vaccination. These receptors were obtained from an adult in good health.

The rearrangement links TRBV28 to TRBJ2-7, with TRBD1 identical over 7 bases. CDR1 MDHEN and CDR2 SYDVKM come from the germline V gene. J gave up 3 bases and V 2 bases, and 7 bases lay outside the gene matches. The CDR3 covers 15 residues. The CDR3 DNA is TGTGCCAGCAGTTTAGCCGGGACAGAAGGCTACGAGCAGTACTTC. Its protein is CASSLAGTEGYEQYF.

The chain employs TRBV2 and TRBJ1-6; perhaps TRBD1 as D (5 bases). This CDR3 comprises 13 residues. Trimming took off 3 bases at V and 6 bases at J, with 6 bases between the two ends. Germline CDR1 and CDR2: SNHLY and FYNNEI. The CDR3 nucleotides are TGTGCCAGCAGTGACAGGGCTAATTCACCCCTCCACTTT. Translated: CASSDRANSPLHF.

This clone was seen a single time. This CDR3 is CASSLMGPLGDEQYF. CDR3 in DNA: TGCGCCAGCAGCCTAATGGGCCCTTTAGGGGACGAGCAGTACTTC. The rearrangement uses TRBV5-1 and TRBJ2-7; D might be TRBD1 (5 bases). Germline V gene lookup returns CDR1 SGHRS and CDR2 YFSETQ. The CDR3 has 15 residues. V was clipped by 4 bases and J by 5 bases, with 19 bases between them.

This clone was found a few times. The chain recombines TRBV12-3 or TRBV12-4 with TRBJ1-1, with D unclear. V was pared by 3 bases and J by 1 base, with 6 bases between. The CDR3 length is 13 residues. The CDR3 region is CASSFQANTEAFF. The CDR3 DNA reads TGTGCCAGCAGTTTCCAGGCGAACACTGAAGCTTTCTTT.

The CDR3 reads CASSPNSYGHTKETQYF. CDR3 bases: TGTGCCAGCTCACCTAATTCCTACGGACATACCAAAGAGACCCAGTACTTC. This chain uses TRBV18 with TRBJ2-5; perhaps TRBD1 as D (5 bases). The germline gives CDR1 KGHSH, CDR2 LQKENI. This CDR3 has 17 amino acids. Trimming left V 3 bases short and J 3 bases short, with 20 bases between.

This chain connects TRBV4-3 to TRBJ2-2; D unresolved. Germline CDR1 and CDR2: LGHNA and YSLEER. This CDR3 comprises 18 residues. With 0 bases removed from V and 1 base from J, the gap between germline ends came to 15 bases. CDR3 residues: CASSQDLPSNWNTGELFF. The CDR3 DNA sequence: TGCGCCAGCAGCCAAGATCTACCTTCCAACTGGAACACCGGGGAGCTGTTTTTT.

This sequence joins TRBV7-9 and TRBJ1-1; D ambiguous. The CDR3 runs 14 residues. Germline-derived CDR1 and CDR2 are SEHNR and FQNEAQ (reference sequence). The V and J ends lost 5 bases and 4 bases respectively, with 14 bases between them. The CDR3 spells CASSATSLGTEAFF. CDR3 DNA: TGTGCCAGCAGCGCCACCTCCTTGGGCACTGAAGCTTTCTTT.

The chain recombines TRBV3-1 (or the pseudogene TRBV3-2) with TRBJ1-5, with TRBD1 matching 7 bases. The V gene end was trimmed by 4 bases and the J gene end by 10 bases; junction bases not matched to a gene: 10. The germline V gene encodes CDR1 LGHDT and CDR2 YNNKEL (reference sequence). This CDR3 comprises 14 residues. The chain's CDR3 is CASSLRQGSDPQHF. The CDR3, as DNA: TGTGCCAGCAGCCTCCGACAGGGATCGGATCCCCAGCATTTT.

The chain recombines TRBV6-5 with TRBJ1-5; 7 bases match TRBD1. The CDR3 is made up of 15 amino acids. In germline, CDR1 is MNHEY, CDR2 SVGAGI. Trimming took 2 bases from V and 3 from J; bases not matched to a gene: 4. CDR3: CASSYDRVNNQPQHF. The CDR3, as DNA: TGTGCCAGCAGTTACGACAGGGTTAACAATCAGCCCCAGCATTTT.

Concerning this clone itself: One end of the junction is discordant with germline, which a read error may explain. The chain links TRBV19 to TRBJ1-1; 7 bases are a match to TRBD1. Looked up from germline, CDR1 is LNHDA and CDR2 is SQIVND (reference sequence). This CDR3 has 15 residues. The CDR3 nucleotides read TGTGTCAGTAGTCCGAGGGACAGAAAGAACACTGAAGCTTTCTTT. Amino acids: CVSSPRDRKNTEAFF.

The chain uses TRBV7-7 and TRBJ2-3; 15 nucleotides agree with TRBD2. This CDR3 comprises 18 residues. Germline values: CDR1 SSHAT, CDR2 FNYEAQ (reference sequence). Losses at the gene ends were 4 bases for V and 2 bases for J; bases not matched to a gene: 7. CDR3 sequence: CASSSGLAGGPLTDTQYF. The CDR3 DNA reads TGTGCCAGCAGCTCCGGACTAGCGGGAGGGCCCCTCACAGATACGCAGTATTTT.

The rearrangement uses TRBV7-9 and TRBJ1-5, with 8 bases fitting TRBD1. Trimming cost V 5 bases and J 6 bases; bases outside gene matches: 12. Germline V gene data show CDR1 as SEHNR and CDR2 as FQNEAQ (reference sequence). The CDR3 consists of 16 residues. The CDR3, as DNA: TGTGCCAGCAGCAACGCGGACAGGGAAGGCAGTCAGCCCCAGCATTTT. It specifies CASSNADREGSQPQHF.

This clone was recorded only once. The chain recombines TRBV9 with TRBJ1-2; D possibly corresponds to TRBD1 (5 bases). The CDR3 extends over 18 amino acids. CDR1 SGDLS and CDR2 YYNGEE come from the germline V gene. The V end was cut by 0 bases, the J end by 5 bases, with 23 bases between. In DNA, the CDR3 is TGTGCCAGCAGCGTAGGAGGCAGGGAGGAATTTCCCTGGTATGGCTACACCTTC. It specifies CASSVGGREEFPWYGYTF.

J is TRBJ1-2 and V is TRBV7-9; 7 nucleotides match TRBD1. Germline V CDR1 and CDR2: SEHNR, FQNEAQ (reference sequence). The CDR3 runs 15 residues. Losses at the gene ends were 6 bases for V and 4 bases for J; bases not matched to a gene: 11. CDR3 amino acids: CASSPLPGQSYGYTF. The DNA for the CDR3 is TGTGCCAGCAGTCCCCTTCCGGGACAGTCCTATGGCTACACCTTC.

The rearrangement uses TRBV28 and TRBJ2-2; the D gene is possibly TRBD1 (6 bases). Trimming took 8 bases from V and 4 from J, leaving 17 bases between them. The CDR3 covers 15 residues. Germline CDR1 MDHEN, CDR2 SYDVKM. In DNA, the CDR3 is TGTGCCAGCGGAGCTCCGGGACACCTCACCGGGGAGCTGTTTTTT. Residues: CASGAPGHLTGELFF.